What follows are 28 T cell receptor beta chains derived from one specimen sequenced in a study of cytomegalovirus exposure and HLA in healthy donors. The PCR was carried out with 60 Vbeta primers and 13 Jbeta primers. Libraries were prepared by immunoSEQ multiplex PCR; TCRdb keeps only in-frame clonotypes and omits some of them. Of about 160,000 clones in the sample, around four fifths were seen once. Sequencing input: PBMCs. These receptors all come from a man younger than 40 in good health and CMV-seronegative.

V and J are TRBV19 and TRBJ2-3, with 10 bases that match TRBD1. Germline CDR1 reads LNHDA; CDR2 reads SQIVND (reference sequence). J gave up 6 bases and V 9 bases, and 9 bases lay outside the gene matches. This CDR3 is built from 14 residues. The CDR3 nucleotides read TGTGCCAGCCGGTCCCGGGACAGGGGCGATACGCAGTATTTT. Protein product: CASRSRDRGDTQYF.

The chain couples TRBV9 to TRBJ2-1; tentatively, D is TRBD2 (5 bases). In germline, CDR1 is SGDLS, CDR2 YYNGEE. V lost 1 base to trimming and J lost 0 bases, with 11 bases between them. The CDR3 length is 16 residues. The CDR3 protein is CASSVTAGSSYNEQFF. In DNA form, the CDR3 reads TGTGCCAGCAGCGTAACAGCTGGGAGCTCCTACAATGAGCAGTTCTTC.

V and J are TRBV5-1 and TRBJ1-1; D gene ambiguous. Germline values: CDR1 SGHRS, CDR2 YFSETQ. The CDR3 contains 15 residues. Trimming took 0 bases from V and 1 from J, leaving 10 bases between them. This CDR3 reads CASSLASVGNTEAFF. The CDR3 DNA reads TGCGCCAGCAGCTTGGCCTCGGTCGGGAACACTGAAGCTTTCTTT.

This clone was seen once. The CDR3 bases are TGCGCCAGCAGCCAAGTCCCAGGGGCCTACAATGAGCAGTTCTTC. Translated, it gives CASSQVPGAYNEQFF. The chain is built from TRBV4-3 and TRBJ2-1; D may be TRBD1 (6 bases). V was cut by 1 base and J by 2 bases, with 9 bases left in between. Germline assignment: CDR1 LGHNA and CDR2 YSLEER. The CDR3 runs to 15 residues.

The table lists this clone with a few counts. The chain is built from TRBV27 and TRBJ1-5, with D possibly being TRBD1 (6 bases). The CDR3 has 16 residues. V was cut by 0 bases and J by 1 base, with 10 bases left in between. CDR1 is MNHEY and CDR2 is SMNVEV in the germline V gene (reference sequence). The CDR3, as DNA: TGTGCCAGCAGTTTATCGATTCAGGGGAGCAATCAGCCCCAGCATTTT. Protein: CASSLSIQGSNQPQHF.

The rearrangement joins TRBV4-3 to TRBJ1-4; perhaps TRBD1 as D (5 bases). The CDR3 is 17 residues long. The germline CDR1 and CDR2 sequences are LGHNA and YSLEER. V lost 0 bases to trimming and J lost 8 bases, with 19 bases between them. The CDR3 DNA reads TGCGCCAGCAGCCAAGATTCATCCGTCCAGGGCGAAGAAAAACTGTTTTTT. Translating it yields CASSQDSSVQGEEKLFF.

This clone was seen a few times. This chain links TRBV27 with TRBJ2-7; D is perhaps TRBD2 (7 bases). Germline-derived CDR1 and CDR2 are MNHEY and SMNVEV (reference sequence). The CDR3 contains 14 residues. V lost 4 bases and J lost 2, with 12 bases in between. Here the CDR3 DNA reads TGTGCCAGCAGTTCGGGGGGCCCAACCTACGAGCAGTACTTC. Translated, it gives CASSSGGPTYEQYF.

The chain recombines TRBV5-4 with TRBJ2-2, with D maybe TRBD1 (6 bases). The V and J ends lost 4 bases and 6 bases respectively, with 19 bases between them. The CDR3 has 16 amino acids. From germline, CDR1 is SGHNT and CDR2 YYREEE (reference sequence). This CDR3 is CASSHLTQGLAGELFF. CDR3 DNA sequence: TGTGCCAGCAGCCACCTCACACAGGGATTGGCCGGGGAGCTGTTTTTT.

The chain combines TRBV28 with TRBJ2-1, with D possibly being TRBD1 (6 bases). The CDR3 runs 15 residues. Germline CDR1 MDHEN, CDR2 SYDVKM. V was trimmed by 6 bases and J by 4 bases, leaving 16 bases between them. The CDR3 loop is CASRSGTLSYNEQFF. In DNA form, the CDR3 reads TGTGCCAGCAGATCCGGGACATTATCTTACAATGAGCAGTTCTTC.

This clone was counted between two and nine times. This chain connects TRBV28 to TRBJ1-4; D gene unclear. This CDR3 spans 18 amino acids. The germline V and J ends were trimmed by 5 bases and 3 bases, with 22 bases remaining between them. The germline V gene encodes CDR1 MDHEN and CDR2 SYDVKM. CDR3 sequence reads: CASSPRAGRKPANEKLFF. DNA of the CDR3: TGTGCCAGCAGTCCCCGCGCGGGCAGGAAACCCGCTAATGAAAAACTGTTTTTT.

The chain uses TRBV18 and TRBJ1-1, with a possible D match to TRBD1 (5 bases). V lost 0 bases and J 0 bases, leaving 14 bases between the germline ends. The length of the CDR3 is 17 residues. Germline V CDR1 and CDR2: KGHSH, LQKENI. CDR3 in DNA: TGTGCCAGCTCACCACCGGGGCAGACACATCTGAACACTGAAGCTTTCTTT. Its protein is CASSPPGQTHLNTEAFF.

This clone was detected a few times. V usage is TRBV30 and J usage is TRBJ1-6; maybe TRBD1 (5 bases). V was cut by 4 bases and J by 15 bases, with 13 bases left in between. The V gene's germline CDR1 is GTSNPN and CDR2 SVGIG (reference sequence). This CDR3 contains 11 residues. CDR3 nucleotides: TGTGCCTGGAAATCCAGGGAATTCCTCCACTTT. Translation gives CAWKSREFLHF.

V is TRBV5-6 and J is TRBJ2-7; 14 bases fit TRBD2. The ends lost 4 bases at V and 3 bases at J; junction bases unmatched: 0. The CDR3 extends over 14 amino acids. Germline CDR1 SGHDT, CDR2 YYEEEE. The CDR3 is CASSGTSGGYEQYF. As DNA, the CDR3 is TGTGCCAGCAGCGGGACTAGCGGGGGCTACGAGCAGTACTTC.

This clone showed up just once. V and J are TRBV7-6 and TRBJ1-2, with 7 bases fitting TRBD1. CDR1 and CDR2 from the germline V gene are SGHVS and FNYEAQ. The CDR3 extends over 14 amino acids. V trimming: 5 bases; J trimming: 6 bases; junction bases outside the gene matches: 9. The CDR3 DNA follows: TGTGCCAGCAGCGAACTACAGGGGAAGGATGGCTACACCTTC. It yields the protein CASSELQGKDGYTF.

DNA for the CDR3: TGTGCCAGCAGCTTGGGGGGGCGCCCCGATCTGGAGACCCAGTACTTC. This translates into CASSLGGRPDLETQYF. The V call is TRBV7-2, the J call TRBJ2-5, with D perhaps matching TRBD2 (7 bases). Germline CDR1 is SGHTA and CDR2 is FQGNSA. Trimming cost V 3 bases and J 5 bases, with 19 bases left between them. The CDR3 extends over 16 amino acids.

The rearrangement uses TRBV7-2 and TRBJ2-7, with 7 bases lining up with TRBD1. V trimming: 5 bases; J trimming: 0 bases; junction bases outside the gene matches: 1. CDR3 length equals 13 residues. CDR1 SGHTA and CDR2 FQGNSA come from the germline V gene. CDR3 in DNA: TGTGCCAGCAGCAGGACAGGCTCCTACGAGCAGTACTTC. Residues: CASSRTGSYEQYF.

This clone was detected only a few times. The V and J genes are TRBV5-1 and TRBJ2-7; D might be TRBD1 (6 bases). Trimming shortened V by 4 bases and J by 4 bases, and 15 bases separated the two germline ends. This CDR3 has 14 amino acids. Germline V CDR1 and CDR2: SGHRS, YFSETQ. The CDR3 region is CASSMTGTRYEQYF. Written as DNA, the CDR3 is TGCGCCAGCAGCATGACCGGGACAAGATACGAGCAGTACTTC.

This chain joins TRBV6-5 and TRBJ1-2, with D uncertain. V lost 7 bases to trimming and J lost 0 bases, with 12 bases between them. The CDR3 contains 14 residues. CDR1 MNHEY and CDR2 SVGAGI come from the germline V gene. CDR3 in amino acids: CASTRDSPNYGYTF. The CDR3 DNA follows: TGTGCCAGCACTCGGGATAGCCCTAACTATGGCTACACCTTC.

The J gene is TRBJ2-7, the V gene TRBV9, with 10 bases lining up with TRBD1. The CDR3 has 15 residues. The trim removed 0 bases at V and 7 bases at J, leaving 7 bases unmatched. CDR1 is SGDLS and CDR2 is YYNGEE in the germline V gene. CDR3 amino acids: CASSVGGTGVEEQYF. The CDR3 region has the DNA TGTGCCAGCAGCGTAGGGGGGACAGGGGTGGAGGAGCAGTACTTC.

The gene calls are TRBV6-1 and TRBJ1-5; TRBD1 is a possible D gene (6 bases). Trimming took off 3 bases at V and 0 bases at J, with 9 bases between the two ends. This CDR3 region has 15 residues. Looked up from germline, CDR1 is MNHNS and CDR2 is SASEGT. CDR3 region: CASSEVQGSNQPQHF. The CDR3 DNA follows: TGTGCCAGCAGTGAGGTACAGGGTAGCAATCAGCCCCAGCATTTT.

This chain joins TRBV12-5 and TRBJ2-2; 8 positions agree with TRBD1. The CDR3 length is 15 residues. The junction had 3 bases not matched to a gene; V was cut back by 4 bases and J by 2 bases. Germline values: CDR1 LGHNT, CDR2 FRNRAP. The CDR3 DNA follows: TGTGCTAGTGGTTACGGACAGGGAAACACCGGGGAGCTGTTTTTT. This codes for CASGYGQGNTGELFF.

This chain joins TRBV10-2 and TRBJ2-1, with 7 bases fitting TRBD2. V trimming: 0 bases; J trimming: 2 bases; junction bases outside the gene matches: 7. CDR3 length: 17 amino acids. Looked up from germline, CDR1 is WSHSY and CDR2 is SAAADI. The CDR3 DNA sequence: TGCGCCAGCAGTGAGTCGAGCCTAGCGGAACCCTACAATGAGCAGTTCTTC. Translating gives CASSESSLAEPYNEQFF.

The chain carries TRBV4-1 and TRBJ2-2; 9 nucleotides align to TRBD2. Germline V gene data show CDR1 as MGHRA and CDR2 as YSYEKL. Unmatched junction bases numbered 2, after V lost 1 base and J lost 5 bases. The CDR3 contains 15 residues. The CDR3 DNA is TGCGCCAGCAGCCAAGTAGCGGGAGAAACCGGGGAGCTGTTTTTT. It encodes CASSQVAGETGELFF.

This rearrangement joins TRBV4-3 to TRBJ2-7, with TRBD2 identical over 8 bases. This CDR3 comprises 16 residues. Germline lookup yields CDR1 LGHNA and CDR2 YSLEER. Trimming at V came to 4 bases and at J to 7 bases, leaving 15 bases not matched to a gene. This CDR3 reads CASSLVSGSFSWEQYF. The CDR3 DNA follows: TGCGCCAGCAGCCTAGTGAGCGGGAGCTTTTCTTGGGAGCAGTACTTC.

The chain links TRBV18 to TRBJ2-1; 13 nucleotides agree with TRBD2. Germline loops: CDR1 KGHSH, CDR2 LQKENI. CDR3 length equals 15 residues. Unmatched junction bases numbered 2, after V lost 0 bases and J lost 9 bases. CDR3 in DNA: TGTGCCAGCTCACCACCGGGACTAGCGGGAATTGAGCAGTTCTTC. Translating it yields CASSPPGLAGIEQFF.

The chain carries TRBV28 and TRBJ1-5; no firm D call. The ends were cut back, 3 bases at V and 0 bases at J, with 6 bases in the middle. Germline-derived CDR1 and CDR2 are MDHEN and SYDVKM. The CDR3 is 14 residues long. CDR3 bases: TGTGCCAGCAGTTTCCCAGTTAGCAATCAGCCCCAGCATTTT. Residues: CASSFPVSNQPQHF.

This clone was counted at least ten times. J is TRBJ2-1 and V is TRBV9; D is unclear. V gave up 2 bases and J gave up 8 bases, with 8 bases separating them. CDR3 length: 12 amino acids. Germline CDR1 is SGDLS and CDR2 is YYNGEE. Written as DNA, the CDR3 is TGTGCCAGCAGCGTGGTAGTTCATGAGCAGTTCTTC. Translation: CASSVVVHEQFF.

The chain has TRBV28 and TRBJ1-2, with D tentatively TRBD1 (5 bases). The germline gives CDR1 MDHEN, CDR2 SYDVKM. The CDR3 sequence is 13 residues long. V was shortened by 2 bases and J by 2 bases, with 6 bases between the two germline ends. This CDR3 reads CASSLPGNYGYTF. The CDR3 DNA reads as TGTGCCAGCAGTTTACCAGGGAACTATGGCTACACCTTC.